This TCR beta chain came from a study of T cells after yellow fever vaccination. Overall study context: The SMART-Seq v4 Ultra Low Input method served to prepare the low-cell-number fractions. Overall study results and limits: The study re-detected most primary-vaccination clones after the booster (roughly 96% CD4, around 89% CD8). Overlap between CD4 and CD8 compartments was detected for a small share of clonotypes. Any FACS-sorted repertoire could hold abundant clonotypes that contaminate it from the bulk population.

TCRdb passed the 5' RACE reads through MiXCR, listing each CDR3 protein once. The sample lists around 550,000 distinct CDR3 sequences, roughly 21% occurring once. As regards this clonotype: Its antigen is currently unknown.

The source was PBMCs, collected 15 days after the yellow fever booster vaccination. This clonotype originated in a man younger than 45 who received the YFV17D yellow fever vaccine.

The CDR3 bases are TGTGCCAGCAGCAAAACGAGACAAAGTCAATACGAGCAGTACTTC. Amino acids: CASSKTRQSQYEQYF. V usage is TRBV7-2 and J usage is TRBJ2-7, with D uncertain. The germline V gene has CDR1 SGHTA and CDR2 FQGNSA. The V end was cut by 5 bases, the J end by 4 bases, with 18 bases between. This CDR3 has 15 amino acids.